These 8 T cell receptor beta chains share one sample of origin, sequenced in a study of T cell responses to AZD1222 COVID-19 vaccine. TCRdb's table, derived via immunoSEQ multiplex PCR, lists solely in-frame clones and lacks some. The table lists 150,000 to 200,000 clones, about 91% of them singletons. The sample consisted of peripheral blood, taken on day 0 of AZD1222 vaccination. The receptors derive from an adult in good health.

The rearrangement joins TRBV6-2 or TRBV6-3 to TRBJ2-7; 10 bases are a match to TRBD2. This CDR3 has 17 amino acids. The trim removed 2 bases at V and 2 bases at J, leaving 9 bases unmatched. CDR1 and CDR2 from the germline V gene are MNHEY and SVGEGT. CDR3 residues: CASSYRSGRNMPYEQYF. The CDR3 coding sequence is TGTGCCAGCAGTTACCGTAGCGGGAGGAATATGCCCTACGAGCAGTACTTC.

J is TRBJ2-7 and V is TRBV5-1, with D possibly being TRBD2 (6 bases). The CDR3 is made up of 15 amino acids. Trimming stripped 3 bases from V and 0 bases from J, with 13 bases between. The germline CDR1 and CDR2 sequences are SGHRS and YFSETQ. The CDR3 nucleotides read TGCGCCAGCAGCTCTGGAGGGGACGCCTCCTACGAGCAGTACTTC. It translates to CASSSGGDASYEQYF.

The V gene is TRBV6-4, the J gene TRBJ2-1; the D is unclear. CDR1 and CDR2 from the germline V gene are MRHNA and SNTAGT. CDR3 length equals 15 residues. V lost 4 bases and J lost 1, with 11 bases in between. The CDR3 DNA sequence: TGTGCCAGCAGTGGGAGTATCAGGTCCTACAATGAGCAGTTCTTC. Protein sequence: CASSGSIRSYNEQFF.

This rearrangement joins TRBV15 to TRBJ2-7, with D uncertain. CDR1 is LNHNV and CDR2 is YYDKDF in the germline V gene (reference sequence). V shed 1 base and J shed 0 bases, with 4 bases lying between them. This CDR3 has 13 residues. CDR3 protein: CATSRGLSYEQYF. The CDR3 DNA reads as TGTGCCACCAGCAGAGGGCTCTCCTACGAGCAGTACTTC.

The chain joins TRBV10-3 to TRBJ2-7, with D perhaps TRBD2 (6 bases). V was shortened by 4 bases and J by 2 bases, with 15 bases between the two germline ends. The CDR3 length is 15 residues. CDR1 and CDR2 (germline): ENHRY, SYGVKD. The CDR3 DNA is TGTGCCATCAGTGCCCTGGCGGCGGGGACCTACGAGCAGTACTTC. Translated: CAISALAAGTYEQYF.

The rearrangement uses TRBV5-5 and TRBJ2-1; 14 bases are a match to TRBD2. The CDR3 loop spans 16 amino acids. The V gene's germline CDR1 is SGHKS and CDR2 YYEKEE (reference sequence). Germline trimming cut 0 bases from V and 7 bases from J; bases unmatched to any gene: 3. In DNA form, the CDR3 reads TGTGCCAGCAGCTTGGTAGGGACTAGCGGGAGTAATGAGCAGTTCTTC. It specifies CASSLVGTSGSNEQFF.

Details on this clone: This sample also contains other DNA sequences that code for the same CDR3. V usage is TRBV29-1 and J usage is TRBJ2-7, with TRBD2 as a possible D gene (6 bases). The CDR3 length is 11 residues. Looked up from germline, CDR1 is SQVTM and CDR2 is ANQGSEA. V dropped 7 bases and J dropped 4 bases, with 11 bases sitting between them. The CDR3 region is CSAGTSYEQYF. Here the CDR3 DNA reads TGCAGCGCAGGGACTTCATACGAGCAGTACTTC.

The rearrangement joins TRBV3-1 (or the pseudogene TRBV3-2) to TRBJ2-1, with no clear D. The germline V and J ends were trimmed by 0 bases and 5 bases, with 11 bases remaining between them. The CDR3 has 15 residues. Per germline, CDR1 LGHDT and CDR2 YNNKEL (reference sequence). CDR3 sequence reads: CASSQEVRQNNEQFF. CDR3 nucleotide sequence: TGTGCCAGCAGCCAAGAAGTTCGTCAAAACAATGAGCAGTTCTTC.